Each of the 2 T cell receptor beta chains below was sequenced from the same sample in a study of CD8 T cells in Susac syndrome. Reverse transcription used about 0.45 to 1 ug RNA and random hexamers. TCRdb re-analysed the immunoSEQ multiplex PCR reads in MiXCR, keeping a single row per CDR3 protein. The sample records around 99,000 distinct CDR3 sequences, around 97% being singletons. Sequences were obtained from CD4+ T cells from PBMCs. Every receptor here comes from a human donor in good health.

The chain combines TRBV5-4 with TRBJ2-7; the D gene is possibly TRBD1 (5 bases). Germline V gene data show CDR1 as SGHNT and CDR2 as YYREEE (reference sequence). The length of the CDR3 is 14 residues. Trimming took off 4 bases at V and 0 bases at J, with 11 bases between the two ends. The CDR3 is CASSRQTDSYEQYF. CDR3 DNA sequence: TGTGCCAGCAGCAGACAGACAGACTCCTACGAGCAGTACTTC.

The rearrangement links TRBV12-3 or TRBV12-4 to TRBJ1-2; D perhaps matches TRBD1 (5 bases). This CDR3 is 12 amino acids long. V dropped 5 bases and J dropped 4 bases, with 8 bases sitting between them. The CDR3 DNA reads as TGTGCCAGCAGTGCGACAGTCTATGGCTACACCTTC. This encodes CASSATVYGYTF.